The 30 T cell receptor beta chains reported below all come from one sample, sequenced in a study of blood T cells in healthy people across ages. Through a sample-barcoded 5' primer and a J-beta primer mix, a second PCR was run for about 6 to 11 cycles. TCRdb passed the 5' RACE reads through MiXCR, listing each CDR3 protein once. The profile shows hundreds of thousands of distinct CDR3 sequences, 20% to 25% of them singletons. Sequenced input: blood. The source of these receptors is an older man in good health.

The chain has TRBV4-1 and TRBJ2-5, with TRBD2 matching 9 bases. The CDR3 loop spans 16 amino acids. The ends lost 4 bases at V and 3 bases at J; junction bases unmatched: 9. In germline, CDR1 is MGHRA, CDR2 YSYEKL. The CDR3 DNA reads as TGCGCCAGCAGCCTAGGACCTAGCGGGGAAAAAGAGACCCAGTACTTC. The encoded protein is CASSLGPSGEKETQYF.

Only a few counts were recorded for this clonotype. The chain couples TRBV5-1 to TRBJ2-5, with D perhaps being TRBD1 or TRBD2 (6 bases each). The CDR3 covers 15 residues. Germline V gene lookup returns CDR1 SGHRS and CDR2 YFSETQ. Deletions cut 1 base from V and 2 bases from J, with 12 bases between. The CDR3 is CASSLYGGPQETQYF. DNA for the CDR3: TGCGCCAGCAGCTTGTATGGGGGGCCGCAAGAGACCCAGTACTTC.

The gene calls are TRBV11-2 and TRBJ2-5; a weak D match, TRBD2 (5 bases). The closer fit of TRBJ2-1 to the DNA end suggests the J call may be wrong. In germline, CDR1 is SGHAT, CDR2 FQNNGV. The CDR3 length is 17 residues. CDR3 sequence: CASSLVIRGSSRERQFF. The CDR3 DNA is TGTGCCAGCAGCTTAGTAATCCGGGGTTCTAGCCGAGAGCGGCAGTTCTTC.

This clonotype was detected a few times. This chain links TRBV3-1 with TRBJ2-1; 8 bases line up with TRBD1. CDR3 size: 16 residues. Germline V CDR1 and CDR2: LGHDT, YNNKEL (reference sequence). The trim removed 1 base at V and 0 bases at J, leaving 2 bases unmatched. The DNA of the CDR3 is TGTGCCAGCAGCCAAGCAGGGGGCAGCTCCTACAATGAGCAGTTCTTC. It yields the protein CASSQAGGSSYNEQFF.

The rearrangement joins TRBV5-1 to TRBJ2-7; 10 bases match TRBD1. V lost 4 bases to trimming and J lost 6 bases; unmatched junction nucleotides: 10. The germline V gene has CDR1 SGHRS and CDR2 YFSETQ. The CDR3 totals 15 residues. DNA of the CDR3: TGCGCCAGCAGCCAGAGGACAGGGGGGCAATCCGAGCAGTACTTC. Translation: CASSQRTGGQSEQYF.

V gene TRBV5-1 combines with J gene TRBJ2-5, with 9 nucleotides matching TRBD1. Germline assignment: CDR1 SGHRS and CDR2 YFSETQ. V trimming: 5 bases; J trimming: 5 bases; junction bases outside the gene matches: 10. There are 15 residues in the CDR3. Here the CDR3 DNA reads TGCGCCAGCAGAACCGGACAGGGGTATTCGGAGACCCAGTACTTC. Amino acids: CASRTGQGYSETQYF. The full variable domain, with the rest looked up from reference TRBV5-1 and TRBJ2-5, is KAGVTQTPRYLIKTRGQQVTLSCSPISGHRSVSWYQQTPGQGLQFLFEYFSETQRNKGNFPGRFSGRQFSNSRSEMNVSTLELGDSALYLCASRTGQGYSETQYFGPGTRLLVL.

This sequence joins TRBV29-1 and TRBJ2-5; D uncertain. Matching the DNA end better, TRBJ2-7 makes the J call doubtful. Germline loops: CDR1 SQVTM, CDR2 ANQGSEA. The CDR3 has 14 amino acids. The CDR3 DNA follows: TGCAGCGTCTTTAACCCAGGCGAGGCCTACGAGCAGTACTTC. This gives the protein CSVFNPGEAYEQYF.

This clonotype has a single count. This rearrangement joins TRBV5-4 to TRBJ1-2; 7 bases map to TRBD1. The CDR3 contains 15 residues. The germline V gene encodes CDR1 SGHNT and CDR2 YYREEE (reference sequence). V shed 0 bases, J shed 8 bases, and the junction held 10 bases outside the gene matches. The DNA of the CDR3 is TGTGCCAGCAGCTTGGCCCTGAGGGGGCAGGGAGGCTACACCTTC. Translation gives CASSLALRGQGGYTF.

This clonotype was seen at least ten times. This chain connects TRBV29-1 to TRBJ2-7; tentatively, D is TRBD1 or TRBD2 (5 bases each). The CDR3 totals 13 residues. The V end was cut by 3 bases, the J end by 0 bases, with 9 bases between. Germline loops: CDR1 SQVTM, CDR2 ANQGSEA. The CDR3 DNA reads as TGCAGCGTTGATGAGGGGCCCTCCTACGAGCAGTACTTC. Amino acid sequence: CSVDEGPSYEQYF.

This chain links TRBV7-9 with TRBJ2-7, with 8 bases lining up with TRBD1. Germline V lookup: CDR1 SEHNR, CDR2 FQNEAQ (reference sequence). V shed 5 bases and J 2 bases; nucleotides not matched to a gene: 8. This CDR3 comprises 15 residues. The CDR3 DNA follows: TGTGCCAGCAGCCCAAGGACAGGGCCCCCCTACGAGCAGTACTTC. Translating gives CASSPRTGPPYEQYF.

The chain carries TRBV20-1 and TRBJ2-5; tentatively, D is TRBD2 (6 bases). Germline V gene sequence: CDR1 DFQATT, CDR2 SNEGSKA (reference sequence). V was trimmed by 3 bases and J by 0 bases, leaving 14 bases between them. The length of the CDR3 is 15 residues. The chain's CDR3 is CSARPTERDQETQYF. The CDR3 DNA reads as TGCAGTGCTAGGCCAACCGAGCGGGACCAAGAGACCCAGTACTTC.

The V call is TRBV19, the J call TRBJ2-5, with D unclear. Germline assignment: CDR1 LNHDA and CDR2 SQIVND (reference sequence). The V end was cut by 7 bases, the J end by 2 bases, with 14 bases between. The CDR3 length is 14 residues. CDR3 amino acids: CASNRVGQQETQYF. CDR3 in DNA: TGTGCCAGTAATCGGGTAGGGCAGCAAGAGACCCAGTACTTC. The complete variable domain, with remaining parts taken from reference TRBV19 and TRBJ2-5, reads DGGITQSPKYLFRKEGQNVTLSCEQNLNHDAMYWYRQDPGQGLRLIYYSQIVNDFQKGDIAEGYSVSREKKESFPLTVTSAQKNPTAFYLCASNRVGQQETQYFGPGTRLLVL.

This chain connects TRBV5-1 to TRBJ2-6, with a tentative D call TRBD1 (6 bases). Germline-derived CDR1 and CDR2 are SGHRS and YFSETQ. CDR3 length: 16 amino acids. Trimming stripped 4 bases from V and 1 base from J, with 12 bases between. The CDR3 here is CASSLDQGSGANVLTF. CDR3 sequence (DNA): TGCGCCAGCAGCCTCGATCAGGGGTCTGGGGCCAACGTCCTGACTTTC.

This clonotype was seen a handful of times. V usage is TRBV7-3 and J usage is TRBJ2-1, with TRBD2 matching 9 bases. Germline trimming cut 2 bases from V and 7 bases from J; bases unmatched to any gene: 6. CDR1 is SGHTA, CDR2 FQGTGA, per germline. The CDR3 consists of 15 residues. The CDR3 DNA is TGTGCCAGCAGCTTAGCTAGCGGGAATAGTAATGAGCAGTTCTTC. Its translation: CASSLASGNSNEQFF.

This clonotype was counted between two and nine times. The V call is TRBV7-3, the J call TRBJ2-2; D might be TRBD1 (6 bases). Germline V gives CDR1 SGHTA, CDR2 FQGTGA. Trimming removed 8 bases at V and 2 bases at J, with 12 bases between. The CDR3 contains 14 residues. The CDR3 sequence: CASAAGVNTGELFF. CDR3 sequence (DNA): TGTGCCAGCGCTGCAGGGGTAAACACCGGGGAGCTGTTTTTT.

The chain recombines TRBV20-1 with TRBJ2-1; 8 nucleotides line up with TRBD2. The germline V gene encodes CDR1 DFQATT and CDR2 SNEGSKA (reference sequence). Unmatched junction bases numbered 11, after V lost 1 base and J lost 9 bases. The CDR3 length is 15 residues. CDR3 loop: CSARVIGRADFEQFF. The CDR3 DNA sequence: TGCAGTGCTAGAGTAATCGGGAGGGCTGATTTTGAGCAGTTCTTC.

The J gene is TRBJ2-5, the V gene TRBV6-2 or TRBV6-3, with D possibly called TRBD1 or TRBD2 (6 bases each). Trimming stripped 2 bases from V and 0 bases from J, with 16 bases between. The CDR3 is 17 residues long. CDR1 and CDR2 from the germline V gene are MNHEY and SVGEGT. The CDR3 reads CASSYGGGKEYQETQYF. The CDR3 bases are TGTGCCAGCAGTTACGGAGGGGGTAAGGAGTACCAAGAGACCCAGTACTTC.

This rearrangement joins TRBV20-1 to TRBJ2-4; D is unclear. Germline-derived CDR1 and CDR2 are DFQATT and SNEGSKA (reference sequence). The CDR3 is 14 residues long. Trimming removed 5 bases from V and 6 bases from J, with 17 bases in between. DNA for the CDR3: TGCAGTGCTGGCCCCTCGGCAGCTGGAAACATTCAGTACTTC. Protein: CSAGPSAAGNIQYF.

The V call is TRBV20-1, the J call TRBJ1-5; possible D gene TRBD1, 5 bases. With 3 bases removed from V and 2 bases from J, the gap between germline ends came to 11 bases. Germline assignment: CDR1 DFQATT and CDR2 SNEGSKA (reference sequence). This CDR3 is 14 amino acids long. The CDR3 reads CSARSGTGNQPQHF. The CDR3 DNA reads as TGCAGTGCTAGGTCCGGGACGGGCAATCAGCCCCAGCATTTT.

The CDR3 spells CASTRGMCNQPQHF. CDR3 DNA sequence: TGTGCCAGCACCAGGGGGATGTGCAATCAGCCCCAGCATTTT. This chain joins TRBV12-3 or TRBV12-4 and TRBJ1-5, with 7 bases identical to TRBD1. The trim removed 7 bases at V and 2 bases at J, leaving 5 bases unmatched. The CDR3 spans 14 residues.

This clonotype was observed a few times. The V gene is TRBV6-2 or TRBV6-3, the J gene TRBJ2-1; 11 nucleotides align to TRBD2. V was clipped by 2 bases and J by 8 bases; unmatched bases: 14. Germline CDR1 and CDR2: MNHEY and SVGEGT. CDR3 length equals 18 residues. The CDR3 is CASSYPISSGRAIDEQFF. The CDR3 nucleotides read TGTGCCAGCAGTTACCCAATAAGTAGCGGGAGGGCCATCGATGAGCAGTTCTTC.

The sample holds one count of this clonotype. This chain joins TRBV20-1 and TRBJ1-5; a possible D gene is TRBD1 (6 bases). This CDR3 is 17 amino acids long. Germline V gene sequence: CDR1 DFQATT, CDR2 SNEGSKA (reference sequence). The V gene lost 5 bases and the J gene lost 0 bases, with 20 bases spanning the gap. CDR3 DNA: TGCAGTGCTGTACCGGGACACGCCCGAAATAGCAATCAGCCCCAGCATTTT. This codes for CSAVPGHARNSNQPQHF.

The V call is TRBV10-3, the J call TRBJ2-7; D is unclear. The CDR3 consists of 12 residues. Trimming left V 2 bases short and J 4 bases short, with 6 bases between. Germline values: CDR1 ENHRY, CDR2 SYGVKD. The CDR3 sequence is CAISERRYEQYF. In nucleotides, the CDR3 is TGTGCCATCAGTGAGCGGCGATACGAGCAGTACTTC.

This clonotype appeared a few times. The chain joins TRBV24-1 to TRBJ2-5, with 13 bases matching TRBD2. J lost 5 bases, V lost 3 bases, and 8 bases had no gene match. Per the germline V gene, CDR1 is KGHDR and CDR2 is SFDVKD. The CDR3 sequence is 17 residues long. CDR3 loop: CATSDGTSGIFEETQYF. DNA for the CDR3: TGTGCCACCAGTGATGGGACTAGCGGGATTTTTGAGGAGACCCAGTACTTC.

This clonotype was seen ten or more times. The genes are TRBV29-1 and TRBJ1-4; D is ambiguous. Per germline, CDR1 SQVTM and CDR2 ANQGSEA. Trimming pared 6 bases from V and 0 bases from J, leaving 8 bases between. This CDR3 is built from 13 residues. The CDR3 region has the DNA TGCAGCGTCTTACCTACAACTAATGAAAAACTGTTTTTT. It translates to CSVLPTTNEKLFF.

On this clonotype: One end of the junction does not line up with germline, which may come from a read error. This chain connects TRBV14 to TRBJ2-7; D may be TRBD2 (5 bases). The germline V gene encodes CDR1 SGHDN and CDR2 FVKESK. The CDR3 contains 15 residues. This CDR3 is CASSQGLGAAYEQHF. The DNA of the CDR3 is TGTGCCAGCAGCCAAGGGTTGGGAGCAGCCTACGAGCAGCACTTC.

V gene TRBV6-2 or TRBV6-3 combines with J gene TRBJ2-1; the D is unclear. Germline V gene sequence: CDR1 MNHEY, CDR2 SVGEGT. The CDR3 totals 14 residues. V was shortened by 5 bases and J by 5 bases, with 13 bases between the two germline ends. CDR3 coding DNA: TGTGCCAGCAGTCGATCCACCCTCAACAATGAGCAGTTCTTC. Its translation: CASSRSTLNNEQFF.

The rearrangement joins TRBV25-1 to TRBJ2-2, with D hard to call. Germline CDR1 MGHDK, CDR2 SYGVNS. With 5 bases removed from V and 6 bases from J, the gap between germline ends came to 10 bases. There are 13 residues in the CDR3. CDR3 loop: CASSTRFAGELFF. CDR3 in DNA: TGTGCCAGCAGTACCCGGTTCGCCGGGGAGCTGTTTTTT.

This clonotype has a count of ten or more. The chain links TRBV6-2 or TRBV6-3 to TRBJ2-3, with 11 bases lining up with TRBD1. CDR3 length equals 14 residues. The J segment lost 5 bases and the V segment lost 2 bases, leaving 0 bases of the junction unmatched. Germline CDR1 reads MNHEY; CDR2 reads SVGEGT. CDR3 sequence: CASSYGTGGDTQYF. CDR3 nucleotides: TGTGCCAGCAGTTACGGGACAGGGGGAGATACGCAGTATTTT.

DNA for the CDR3: TGTGCCAGCAGCCCTACAGGGGCAATACGGTGGACCGGGGAGCTGTTTTTT. Amino acids: CASSPTGAIRWTGELFF. The V call is TRBV28, the J call TRBJ2-2, with 7 bases identical to TRBD1. Germline values: CDR1 MDHEN, CDR2 SYDVKM. With V trimmed by 6 bases and J by 5 bases, 15 bases remained unmatched. The CDR3 runs 17 residues.